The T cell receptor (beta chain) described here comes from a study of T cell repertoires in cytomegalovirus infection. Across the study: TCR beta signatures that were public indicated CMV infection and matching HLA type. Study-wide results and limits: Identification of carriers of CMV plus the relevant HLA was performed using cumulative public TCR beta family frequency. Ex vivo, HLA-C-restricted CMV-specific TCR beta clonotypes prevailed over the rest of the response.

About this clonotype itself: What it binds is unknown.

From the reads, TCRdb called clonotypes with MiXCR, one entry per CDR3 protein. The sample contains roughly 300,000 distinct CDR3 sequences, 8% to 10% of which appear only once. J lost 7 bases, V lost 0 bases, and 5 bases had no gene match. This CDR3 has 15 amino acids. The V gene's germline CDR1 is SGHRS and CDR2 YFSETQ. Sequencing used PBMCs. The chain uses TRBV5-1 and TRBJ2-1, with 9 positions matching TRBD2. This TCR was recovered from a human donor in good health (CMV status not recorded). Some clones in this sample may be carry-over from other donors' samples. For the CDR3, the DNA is TGCGCCAGCAGCTTGGTTGGGACTAGCACGAATGAGCAGTTCTTC. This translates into CASSLVGTSTNEQFF.